A selection of T cell receptor beta chains follows, all from one sample in a study of CD8 T cells in ankylosing spondylitis. Each CDR3 protein is one row after TCRdb ran MiXCR on the 5' RACE reads. The repertoire holds nearly 350,000 distinct CDR3 sequences, with about 15% as singletons. Source material: blood, either unsorted or a sorted T cell fraction (not recorded which). These receptor sequences come from a male donor with ankylosing spondylitis or in good health (not recorded which). Both conserved end residues are part of each CDR3. A D gene is named only where the DNA matches it firmly. Not every row has a clone size; where given, it reads once, few, many or a size class.

j_gene,abundance,d_gene,v_gene,CDR3aa
TRBJ2-5,NA,TRBD1,TRBV29-1,CSVRDSRQETQYF
TRBJ1-6,NA,TRBD1,TRBV20-1,CSAIPGQGNNSPLHF
TRBJ2-3,NA,NA,TRBV2,CASSERKGTQYF
TRBJ2-7,once,NA,TRBV9,CASASGSEQYF
TRBJ1-2,many,TRBD1,TRBV20-1,CSAKDRDQSTSYGYTF
TRBJ1-4,NA,NA,TRBV2,CAVGYAANEKLFF
TRBJ1-1,few,NA,TRBV4-1,CASSQDGDTEAFF
TRBJ2-7,NA,NA,TRBV28,CASIRRLGVYEQYF
TRBJ2-6,few,NA,TRBV4-1,CASSQESRSSSGANVLTF
TRBJ2-1,few,TRBD2,TRBV7-2,CASSQRGVIYNEQFF
TRBJ2-7,NA,NA,TRBV5-1,CASSLARRENEQYF
TRBJ2-1,NA,NA,TRBV25-1,CASSEERLVGNEQFF
TRBJ2-3,NA,TRBD1,TRBV5-1,CASSFKQGATDTQYF
TRBJ2-3,NA,NA,TRBV19,CASSRQADYTDTQYF
TRBJ1-2,many,NA,TRBV5-5,CASSLFGYGYTF
TRBJ2-7,NA,NA,TRBV27,CASSFGGASSSYEQYF
TRBJ2-3,NA,TRBD2,TRBV25-1,CASSTLGLADDTDTQYF
TRBJ2-1,few,TRBD1,TRBV5-1,CASSRSGDRGYNEQFF
TRBJ1-5,NA,NA,TRBV30,CAWNLGDSSNQPQHF
TRBJ2-1,few,NA,TRBV5-1,CASTVSRNLYNEQFF
TRBJ2-7,NA,NA,TRBV15,CATSREGGYEQYF
TRBJ1-2,few,NA,TRBV6-1,CASYGQPTGTYGYTF
TRBJ2-3,few,NA,TRBV29-1,CSVYRPLTDTQYF
TRBJ2-1,few,NA,TRBV12-3/TRBV12-4,CASAPALGRNEQFF
TRBJ2-6,NA,NA,TRBV27,CASSLFAGLTGANVLTF
TRBJ2-7,many,TRBD2,TRBV29-1,CSVRTSGYYEQYF
TRBJ1-1,few,NA,TRBV6-5,CASSYSKMGGLNTEAFF
TRBJ2-6,many,NA,TRBV12-3/TRBV12-4,CATTFSFVSGANVLTF
TRBJ2-7,many,NA,TRBV20-1,CSARGEDGEQYF
TRBJ1-6,NA,NA,TRBV7-2,CASSYPTEGSPLHF
TRBJ1-6,NA,TRBD1,TRBV5-6,CASSSVAGGVNSPLHF
TRBJ1-5,many,NA,TRBV27,CASVGRFVRGNQPQHF
TRBJ2-1,NA,TRBD2,TRBV4-2,CASSQDKRGGSYNEQFF
TRBJ2-1,few,NA,TRBV12-5,CASGAAGTPGWHEQFF
TRBJ2-4,NA,NA,TRBV20-1,CSAPQGAKNIQYF
TRBJ2-7,NA,NA,TRBV2,CASMRTATYEQYF
TRBJ1-1,NA,TRBD1,TRBV10-1,CASSAGTGRNTEAFF
TRBJ2-7,NA,TRBD1,TRBV20-1,CSAREIGTGYEQYF
TRBJ1-2,few,TRBD1,TRBV12-3/TRBV12-4,CASSLRTGNGYTF
TRBJ2-3,NA,TRBD2,TRBV10-3,CAITPGLAFATDTQYF
TRBJ2-7,few,NA,TRBV12-3/TRBV12-4,CASTPGRYEQYF
TRBJ2-5,NA,TRBD2,TRBV24-1,CATSDATLGGSETQYF
TRBJ2-3,NA,NA,TRBV20-1,CRIGKGTDTQYF
TRBJ1-2,NA,TRBD1,TRBV12-3/TRBV12-4,CASRQWDRGRGYTF
TRBJ2-1,NA,TRBD2,TRBV7-2,CASSPAGGGNEQFF
TRBJ2-2,many,NA,TRBV5-1,CASSLGAGELFF
TRBJ2-2,many,NA,TRBV10-3,CAISESGTAELFF
TRBJ1-1,NA,TRBD1,TRBV4-2,CASSQGQGEDTEAFF
TRBJ1-6,NA,NA,TRBV5-1,CASSPGADSPLHF
TRBJ2-1,many,TRBD2,TRBV10-3,CAILPLGLTGNEQFF
TRBJ2-7,few,NA,TRBV30,CALRWNYEQYF
TRBJ2-1,NA,NA,TRBV6-1,CASRSRTSISYNEQFF
TRBJ2-2,NA,NA,TRBV27,CASSADKGGLANTGELFF
TRBJ2-1,NA,NA,TRBV28,CASSAGYNEQFF
TRBJ2-1,few,NA,TRBV9,CASSLGAGVGYNEQFF
TRBJ1-4,NA,TRBD1,TRBV4-1,CASSRSRGGNEKLFF
TRBJ1-1,few,TRBD1,TRBV18,CASSSGQENTEAFF
TRBJ2-3,NA,TRBD2,TRBV10-3,CAIKGLAGMVDTQYF